These 9 T cell receptor beta chains were all obtained from the same sample, sequenced in a study of early T cells in non-severe SARS-CoV-2 infection. One entry per CDR3 protein, called by TCRdb with MiXCR from the 5' RACE reads. This table holds fewer than 60,000 distinct CDR3 sequences, around 10% found once. The sequenced sample consisted of whole blood. The receptors shown here come from an adult who was a healthcare worker with PCR-confirmed SARS-CoV-2 infection or an uninfected control (not recorded which).

This clonotype was recorded at least ten times. The V call is TRBV20-1, the J call TRBJ2-5; TRBD2 matches 11 bases. In germline, CDR1 is DFQATT, CDR2 SNEGSKA (reference sequence). The ends lost 2 bases at V and 2 bases at J; junction bases unmatched: 1. This CDR3 is built from 14 residues. CDR3 sequence: CSARTSGGQETQYF. CDR3 nucleotides: TGCAGTGCTAGAACTAGCGGGGGACAAGAGACCCAGTACTTC.

This clonotype was observed many times. V usage is TRBV7-9 and J usage is TRBJ1-3; D not resolved. V was cut by 1 base and J by 2 bases, with 6 bases left in between. This CDR3 spans 14 amino acids. Germline V gives CDR1 SEHNR, CDR2 FQNEAQ (reference sequence). The CDR3 sequence is CASSLGDAGNTIYF. As DNA, the CDR3 is TGTGCCAGCAGCTTAGGGGATGCTGGAAACACCATATATTTT.

Many counts were recorded for this clonotype. The chain joins TRBV7-8 to TRBJ2-7; D gene ambiguous. Between the trimmed V and J ends, which lost 2 bases and 2 bases, there was a span of 10 bases. Germline lookup yields CDR1 SGHVS and CDR2 FQNEAQ. The CDR3 length is 14 residues. CDR3 region: CASSLSRMTYEQYF. The CDR3 region has the DNA TGTGCCAGCAGCTTAAGTCGGATGACCTACGAGCAGTACTTC.

The V and J genes are TRBV4-1 and TRBJ1-5, with 10 bases identical to TRBD1. Germline loops: CDR1 MGHRA, CDR2 YSYEKL. The length of the CDR3 is 16 residues. After removal of 4 bases from V and 6 bases from J, the junction contained 9 bases not matched to a gene. CDR3 sequence: CASSRTGTGAFQPQHF. For the CDR3, the DNA is TGCGCCAGCAGCCGGACCGGGACAGGGGCTTTTCAGCCCCAGCATTTT.

This clonotype was observed many times. V and J are TRBV12-3 or TRBV12-4 and TRBJ1-1; D is undetermined. V was shortened by 1 base and J by 0 bases, with 9 bases between the two germline ends. CDR3 length equals 15 residues. CDR3 DNA: TGTGCCAGCAGTTTAGTCGGGGTGGTGAACACTGAAGCTTTCTTT. Amino acids: CASSLVGVVNTEAFF.

This clonotype was found many times. The chain uses TRBV7-9 and TRBJ1-4, with TRBD1 identical over 7 bases. The CDR3 is 14 amino acids. After removal of 6 bases from V and 8 bases from J, the junction contained 9 bases not matched to a gene. Looked up from germline, CDR1 is SEHNR and CDR2 is FQNEAQ (reference sequence). CDR3 sequence (DNA): TGTGCCAGCAGTAAAACAGGGGCAAAGGAAAAACTGTTTTTT. This encodes CASSKTGAKEKLFF.

The chain joins TRBV20-1 to TRBJ2-5, with D hard to call. Trimming pared 3 bases from V and 2 bases from J, leaving 7 bases between. The V gene's germline CDR1 is DFQATT and CDR2 SNEGSKA (reference sequence). The CDR3 has 12 amino acids. CDR3 loop: CSASEEQETQYF. The DNA of the CDR3 is TGCAGTGCTAGTGAGGAACAAGAGACCCAGTACTTC.

This clonotype was counted many times. The chain couples TRBV7-2 to TRBJ1-5, with D tentatively TRBD1 (6 bases). The germline gives CDR1 SGHTA, CDR2 FQGNSA. The germline V and J ends were trimmed by 0 bases and 2 bases, with 14 bases remaining between them. The CDR3 runs to 17 residues. The CDR3 here is CASSLALGGAGNQPQHF. CDR3 DNA: TGTGCCAGCAGCTTAGCGCTGGGGGGGGCTGGCAATCAGCCCCAGCATTTT.

The chain uses TRBV11-2 and TRBJ1-1; D unresolved. Looked up from germline, CDR1 is SGHAT and CDR2 is FQNNGV. This CDR3 comprises 10 residues. V dropped 5 bases and J dropped 10 bases, with 8 bases sitting between them. CDR3 nucleotides: TGTGCCAGCAGCCGCGGTGGAGCTTTCTTT. Translated, it gives CASSRGGAFF.